One sample yielded the 5 T cell receptor beta chains listed below, sequenced in a study of cytomegalovirus exposure and HLA in healthy donors. The PCR was carried out with 60 Vbeta primers and 13 Jbeta primers. Repertoires were generated with immunoSEQ multiplex PCR, while TCRdb's copy carries only in-frame clones and drops some. The data show roughly 86,000 clones, over 60% seen once. Input material: PBMCs. These receptors were collected from a female donor in good health and CMV-seronegative.

V usage is TRBV6-5 and J usage is TRBJ2-1, with D maybe TRBD2 (6 bases). Germline V gene sequence: CDR1 MNHEY, CDR2 SVGAGI. V was clipped by 6 bases and J by 3 bases, with 15 bases between them. The CDR3 totals 15 residues. CDR3 protein: CASRYTDGSYNEQFF. CDR3 DNA: TGTGCCAGCAGATATACCGACGGGAGCTACAATGAGCAGTTCTTC.

The genes are TRBV5-1 and TRBJ2-3; no clear D. CDR3 length equals 14 residues. Looked up from germline, CDR1 is SGHRS and CDR2 is YFSETQ. Trimming stripped 4 bases from V and 4 bases from J, with 13 bases between. The CDR3 DNA reads TGCGCCAGCAGCGCCCGACAAGGCCCAGATACGCAGTATTTT. Translation: CASSARQGPDTQYF.

The chain employs TRBV27 and TRBJ1-4, with 9 bases matching TRBD1. This CDR3 is built from 17 residues. Germline CDR1 reads MNHEY; CDR2 reads SMNVEV (reference sequence). V lost 2 bases to trimming and J lost 3 bases; unmatched junction nucleotides: 7. DNA for the CDR3: TGTGCCAGCAGTTTAACCGGGACAGGGTCTGCTAATGAAAAACTGTTTTTT. This gives the protein CASSLTGTGSANEKLFF.

The chain has TRBV7-2 and TRBJ2-2, with D possibly TRBD2 on 6 matching bases. Per the germline V gene, CDR1 is SGHTA and CDR2 is FQGNSA. Trimming stripped 6 bases from V and 3 bases from J, with 11 bases between. The CDR3 sequence is 14 residues long. The DNA of the CDR3 is TGTGCCAGCAGTCCACAGCGGGACACCGGGGAGCTGTTTTTT. The encoded protein is CASSPQRDTGELFF. Full variable domain (rest looked up from reference TRBV7-2 and TRBJ2-2): GAGVSQSPSNKVTEKGKDVELRCDPISGHTALYWYRQSLGQGLEFLIYFQGNSAPDKSGLPSDRFSAERTGGSVSTLTIQRTQQEDSAVYLCASSPQRDTGELFFGEGSRLTVL.

The rearrangement joins TRBV5-1 to TRBJ1-3; perhaps TRBD1 as D (6 bases). The ends were cut back, 0 bases at V and 0 bases at J, with 10 bases in the middle. The CDR3 has 16 amino acids. The germline gives CDR1 SGHRS, CDR2 YFSETQ. Here the CDR3 reads CASSLEGGGSGNTIYF. In DNA, the CDR3 is TGCGCCAGCAGCTTGGAAGGGGGGGGCTCTGGAAACACCATATATTTT.